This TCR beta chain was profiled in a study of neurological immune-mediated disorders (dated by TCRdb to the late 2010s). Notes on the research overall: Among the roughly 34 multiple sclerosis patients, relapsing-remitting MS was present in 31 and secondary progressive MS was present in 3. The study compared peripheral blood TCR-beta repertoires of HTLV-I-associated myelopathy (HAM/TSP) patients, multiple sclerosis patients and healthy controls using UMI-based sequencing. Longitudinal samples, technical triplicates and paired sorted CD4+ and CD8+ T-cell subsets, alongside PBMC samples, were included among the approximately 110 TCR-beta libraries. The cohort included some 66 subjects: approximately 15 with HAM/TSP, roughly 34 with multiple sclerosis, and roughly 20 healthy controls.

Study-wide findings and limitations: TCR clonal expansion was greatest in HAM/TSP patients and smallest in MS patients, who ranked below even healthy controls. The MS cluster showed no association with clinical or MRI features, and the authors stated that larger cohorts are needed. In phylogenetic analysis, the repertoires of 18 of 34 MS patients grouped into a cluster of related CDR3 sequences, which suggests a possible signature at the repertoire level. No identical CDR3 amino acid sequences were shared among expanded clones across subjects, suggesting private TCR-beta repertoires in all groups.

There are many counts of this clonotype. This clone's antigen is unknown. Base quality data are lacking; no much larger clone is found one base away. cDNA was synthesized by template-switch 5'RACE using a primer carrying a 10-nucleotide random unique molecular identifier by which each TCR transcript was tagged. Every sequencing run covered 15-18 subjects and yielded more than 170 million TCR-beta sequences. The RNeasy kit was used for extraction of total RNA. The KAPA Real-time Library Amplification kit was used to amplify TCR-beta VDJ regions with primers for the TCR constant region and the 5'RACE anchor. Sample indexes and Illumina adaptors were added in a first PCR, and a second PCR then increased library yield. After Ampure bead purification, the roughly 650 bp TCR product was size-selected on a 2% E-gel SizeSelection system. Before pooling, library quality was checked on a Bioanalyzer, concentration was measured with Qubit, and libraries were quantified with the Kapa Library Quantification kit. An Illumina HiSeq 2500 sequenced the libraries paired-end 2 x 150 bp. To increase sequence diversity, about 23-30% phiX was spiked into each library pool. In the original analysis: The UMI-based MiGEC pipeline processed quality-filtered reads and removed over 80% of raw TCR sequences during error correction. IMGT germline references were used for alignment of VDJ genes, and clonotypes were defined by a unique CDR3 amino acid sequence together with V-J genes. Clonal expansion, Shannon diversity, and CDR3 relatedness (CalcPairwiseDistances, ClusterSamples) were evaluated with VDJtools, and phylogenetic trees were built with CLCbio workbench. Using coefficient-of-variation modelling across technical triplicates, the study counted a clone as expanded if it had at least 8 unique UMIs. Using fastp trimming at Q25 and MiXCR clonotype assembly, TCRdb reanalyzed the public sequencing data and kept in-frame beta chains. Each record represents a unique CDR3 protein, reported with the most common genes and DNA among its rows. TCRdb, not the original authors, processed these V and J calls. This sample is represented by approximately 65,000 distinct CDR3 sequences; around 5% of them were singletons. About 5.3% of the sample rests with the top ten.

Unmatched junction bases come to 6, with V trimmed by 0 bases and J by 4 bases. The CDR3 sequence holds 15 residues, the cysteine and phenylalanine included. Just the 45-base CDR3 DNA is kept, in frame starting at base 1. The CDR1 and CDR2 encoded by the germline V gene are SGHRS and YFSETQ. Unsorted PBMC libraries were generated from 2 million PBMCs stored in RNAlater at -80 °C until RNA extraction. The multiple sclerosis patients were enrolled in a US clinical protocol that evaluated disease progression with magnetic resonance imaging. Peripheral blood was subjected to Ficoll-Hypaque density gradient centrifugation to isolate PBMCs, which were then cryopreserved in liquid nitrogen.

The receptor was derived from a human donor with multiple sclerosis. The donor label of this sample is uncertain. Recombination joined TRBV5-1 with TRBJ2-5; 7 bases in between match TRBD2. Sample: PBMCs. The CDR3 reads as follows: CASSLETGRVETQYF. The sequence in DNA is TGCGCCAGCAGCTTGGAAACGGGGAGGGTAGAGACCCAGTACTTC. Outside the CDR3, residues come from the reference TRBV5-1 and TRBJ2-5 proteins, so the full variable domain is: KAGVTQTPRYLIKTRGQQVTLSCSPISGHRSVSWYQQTPGQGLQFLFEYFSETQRNKGNFPGRFSGRQFSNSRSEMNVSTLELGDSALYLCASSLETGRVETQYFGPGTRLLVL.